This T cell receptor (beta chain) was observed in a study of cytomegalovirus exposure and HLA in healthy donors. As concerns this clone: The antigen is not known.

Researchers ran the PCR with 60 Vbeta and 13 Jbeta primers. Assay: immunoSEQ multiplex PCR; the TCRdb copy retains only in-frame clones and omits some. The sample consists of roughly 200,000 clones, 83% of them appearing once. Looked up from germline, CDR1 is MNHNS and CDR2 is SASEGT. The CDR3 has 15 amino acids. V lost 6 bases, J lost 1 base, and 4 bases stayed unmatched. Overall study findings and caveats: Later genetic work tied a missense DCLRE1C variant to beta-chain V and J trimming. Presence/absence analyses supposed approximately even sequencing depth among donors.

This receptor was obtained from a man aged 40-49 years in good health and CMV-seropositive. The chain carries TRBV6-1 and TRBJ2-2; TRBD1 agrees at 8 bases. Material: PBMCs. CDR3 amino acids: CASRPGTGNTGELFF. In nucleotides, the CDR3 is TGTGCCAGCAGACCCGGGACAGGGAACACCGGGGAGCTGTTTTTT.